The 7 T cell receptor beta chains below all came from one sample that was sequenced in a study of blood T cells in healthy people across ages. Primers used in a second PCR of about 7 to 12 cycles were a sample-barcoded 5' primer and a J-beta primer mix. One entry per CDR3 protein results from TCRdb running MiXCR on the 5' RACE reads. Of around 1,700,000 distinct CDR3 sequences in the sample, approximately 30% were seen once. The specimen sequenced was blood. All receptors come from a woman aged 25-40 years in good health.

The chain recombines TRBV27 with TRBJ1-1, with 7 bases identical to TRBD1. V dropped 4 bases and J dropped 4; count of bases not matched to a gene: 6. There are 14 residues in the CDR3. Germline CDR1 MNHEY, CDR2 SMNVEV (reference sequence). CDR3 amino acids: CASSSLGQPTEAFF. CDR3 bases: TGTGCCAGCAGTTCCCTGGGACAGCCCACTGAAGCTTTCTTT.

This chain joins TRBV20-1 and TRBJ1-4, with unresolved D. The CDR3 covers 13 residues. With 3 bases removed from V and 0 bases from J, the gap between germline ends came to 5 bases. Germline V gene lookup returns CDR1 DFQATT and CDR2 SNEGSKA (reference sequence). The CDR3 coding sequence is TGCAGTGCTAGTACTGCAACTAATGAAAAACTGTTTTTT. Amino acids: CSASTATNEKLFF.

In this sample, this clonotype turned up a few times. The CDR3 bases are TGTGCCAGCTCACCACCGGGTTGGGCGGGATCAGAGACCCAGTACTTC. Translated: CASSPPGWAGSETQYF. The chain carries TRBV18 and TRBJ2-7; D might be TRBD2 (6 bases). The DNA end is a closer match to TRBJ2-5, so the J assignment may be wrong. Germline CDR1 and CDR2: KGHSH and LQKENI. This CDR3 comprises 16 residues.

The gene calls are TRBV7-2 and TRBJ2-7; D is possibly TRBD1 (5 bases). The CDR3 sequence is 15 residues long. Germline V CDR1 and CDR2: SGHTA, FQGNSA. The V end lost 4 bases, the J end lost 2 bases, and 15 bases lay between the germline ends. This CDR3 is CASSYDGHRTYEQYF. For the CDR3, the DNA is TGTGCCAGCAGCTATGACGGGCACAGGACCTACGAGCAGTACTTC.

This clonotype was seen many times. The chain uses TRBV7-9 and TRBJ2-5; the match to TRBD1 covers 9 bases. CDR1 is SEHNR, CDR2 FQNEAQ, per germline (reference sequence). Trimming at V came to 4 bases and at J to 4 bases, leaving 1 base not matched to a gene. This CDR3 region has 13 residues. The CDR3 spells CASSWGQGETQYF. The CDR3 DNA reads TGTGCCAGCAGCTGGGGACAGGGAGAGACCCAGTACTTC.

CDR3 in amino acids: CASSSMGGPVYNEQFF. For the CDR3, the DNA is TGTGCCAGCAGCTCCATGGGGGGGCCCGTTTACAATGAGCAGTTCTTC. J is TRBJ2-1 and V is TRBV7-9; weak D call: TRBD2 (7 bases). This CDR3 spans 16 amino acids. Trimming pared 4 bases from V and 4 bases from J, leaving 17 bases between. Germline V gene lookup returns CDR1 SEHNR and CDR2 FQNEAQ (reference sequence).

There are a few counts of this clonotype. This sequence joins TRBV7-2 and TRBJ1-1, with no clear D. Trimming took off 0 bases at V and 1 base at J, with 9 bases between the two ends. Germline CDR1 and CDR2: SGHTA and FQGNSA. The CDR3 is made up of 15 amino acids. CDR3 region: CASSLARSWNTEAFF. In nucleotides, the CDR3 is TGTGCCAGCAGCTTAGCGCGGAGCTGGAACACTGAAGCTTTCTTT. The full variable domain, in which reference TRBV7-2 and TRBJ1-1 provide the parts outside the CDR3, is GAGVSQSPSNKVTEKGKDVELRCDPISGHTALYWYRQSLGQGLEFLIYFQGNSAPDKSGLPSDRFSAERTGGSVSTLTIQRTQQEDSAVYLCASSLARSWNTEAFFGQGTRLTVV.